This T cell receptor beta chain was sequenced in a study of STAT5B mutations in CD4+ large granular lymphocyte leukemia (dated by TCRdb to between 2021 and 2024). Background on the whole study: Among healthy controls, the CDR3 'QG' motif was associated with a particular HLA allele. The study compared the TCRbeta repertoires of patients with CD4+ T-cell large granular lymphocyte leukemia against the TCRbeta repertoires of healthy blood donors. The purity of purified fractions was confirmed by flow cytometry on FACSCanto II or FACSVerse to exceed 95% among lymphocytes. The paper as a whole reports these results and caveats: Main leukemic clonotypes were private to each patient, although over 20% of the main leukemic clonotypes were found at low frequency in the non-leukemic repertoires of other patients. Enrichment of TRBV06-family usage was observed among the top patient clones (8/27) relative to healthy controls (2/35). Compared with healthy CD4+ repertoires, CD4-sorted patient repertoires appeared more clonal, and this difference remained even after the putative leukemic clones were removed. Data were not HLA-matched; higher clonality in CD4+ versus CD8+ T-LGLL could reflect the relatively small sample size.

This clone was seen only a few times. Its specific antigen is unknown. Per-nucleotide qualities are absent, and no much larger clonotype sits a single base away. The healthy control group was made up of around 34 blood donors, and the Finnish Red Cross blood service supplied their buffy coats. All TCR-sequenced material derived from peripheral blood: patient blood samples and healthy donor buffy coats. Peripheral blood mononuclear cells were isolated by Ficoll-Hypaque gradient centrifugation. For the healthy controls, CD4+ cells were obtained from buffy coats by magnetic purification. The Gentra Puregene Cell and Tissue kit was used to extract genomic DNA, and a Qubit 2.0 fluorometer was used to measure the amount of genomic DNA. The CDR3 spans 15 residues, from the cysteine through the phenylalanine. Only the CDR3 region is kept as DNA, spanning 45 bases read in frame from base 1. From the germline V gene, CDR1 is ENHRY and CDR2 is SYGVKD. Here V drops 7 bases and J drops 2 bases, and the junction holds 5 bases not matched to any gene.

The immunoSEQ assay at survey resolution was used to sequence TCRbeta rearrangements from genomic DNA. On the authors' methods: In the TCR sequencing data, the smallest productive clonotype frequency that could be detected was 2.59 x 10-5. Only productive TCRbeta rearrangements, meaning sequences that were complete and in-frame, were kept for the analyses. The clonality of each sample was calculated as Simpson clonality in the immunoSEQ Analyzer version 3.0. Based on frequency, clones were grouped as very rare, small, medium, large (1-20%) or hyperexpanded (>20%). OLGA 1.2.3 estimated generation probabilities, VDJtools produced V-gene circos plots, VDJdb was queried for specificities, and GLIPH identified CDR3 motifs. TCRdb carries this immuneACCESS record with in-frame sequences only. Its versions omit some clonotypes, under half of them owing to an unresolved V gene in the studies checked, with the rest unexplained. V, J and clone size reflect that table, while D and trimming were determined from the DNA. The sample yields roughly 30,000 clones; about 85% were counted once. The ten largest account for less than 3.5% of the sample.

The receptor was derived from a human donor in good health. The chain uses TRBV10-3 and TRBJ1-5, and 10 junctional nucleotides match TRBD1. Sequenced: CD4+ T cells from blood buffy coats. The CDR3 reads as follows: CAITRDRGGNQPQHF. The DNA reads as follows: TGTGCCATCACCCGGGACAGGGGAGGCAATCAGCCCCAGCATTTT.